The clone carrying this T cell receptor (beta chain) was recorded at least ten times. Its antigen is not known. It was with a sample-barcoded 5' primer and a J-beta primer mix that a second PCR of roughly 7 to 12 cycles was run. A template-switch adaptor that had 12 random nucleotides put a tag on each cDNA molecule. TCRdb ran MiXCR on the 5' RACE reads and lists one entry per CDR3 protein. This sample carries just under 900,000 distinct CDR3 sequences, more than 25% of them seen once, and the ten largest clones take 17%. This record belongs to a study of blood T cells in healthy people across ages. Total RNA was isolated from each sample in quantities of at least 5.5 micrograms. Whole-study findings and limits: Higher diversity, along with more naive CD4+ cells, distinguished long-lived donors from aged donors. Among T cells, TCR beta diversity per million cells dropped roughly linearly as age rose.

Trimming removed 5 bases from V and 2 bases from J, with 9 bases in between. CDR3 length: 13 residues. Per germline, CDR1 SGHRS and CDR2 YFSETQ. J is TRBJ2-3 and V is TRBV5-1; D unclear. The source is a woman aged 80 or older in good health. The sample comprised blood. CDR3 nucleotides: TGCGCCAGCAGGAAGGGTGTCACAGATACGCAGTATTTT. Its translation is CASRKGVTDTQYF.